These 10 T cell receptor beta chains originate from one sample sequenced in a study of CD8+ T cells in alopecia areata. The authors extracted RNA and reverse transcribed it into cDNA as the sequencing template. TCRdb's table, derived via immunoSEQ multiplex PCR, lists solely in-frame clones and lacks some. This repertoire shows approximately 140,000 clones, 85% to 90% found once; its top ten account for over 10%. The treatment here: oral pan-JAK inhibitor, 5-10 mg twice daily. Sequencing used CD8+ T cells sorted from blood, obtained at week 4, from a patient treated with tofacitinib. Receptors were obtained from a human donor with alopecia areata.

The V and J genes are TRBV7-9 and TRBJ2-2, with unresolved D. The V and J ends lost 1 base and 1 base respectively, with 4 bases between them. Germline V gene data show CDR1 as SEHNR and CDR2 as FQNEAQ (reference sequence). The CDR3 length is 14 residues. CDR3 sequence (DNA): TGTGCCAGCAGCTTAGGGCAGAACACCGGGGAGCTGTTTTTT. As protein: CASSLGQNTGELFF.

V and J are TRBV7-9 and TRBJ2-3; unclear D gene. There are 12 residues in the CDR3. Per germline, CDR1 SEHNR and CDR2 FQNEAQ (reference sequence). V shed 5 bases and J shed 2 bases, with 5 bases lying between them. The CDR3 region has the DNA TGTGCCAGCAGCCCCTTCACAGATACGCAGTATTTT. Translation gives CASSPFTDTQYF.

V gene TRBV6-6 combines with J gene TRBJ2-6; the match to TRBD1 covers 9 bases. This CDR3 region has 16 residues. Losses at the gene ends were 7 bases for V and 0 bases for J; bases not matched to a gene: 4. Germline V lookup: CDR1 MNHNY, CDR2 SVGAGI (reference sequence). CDR3 bases: TGTGCCAGCACCGGGACAGGGCTCTCTGGGGCCAACGTCCTGACTTTC. Translation gives CASTGTGLSGANVLTF.

This chain connects TRBV13 to TRBJ2-7, with TRBD1 identical over 11 bases. The germline V gene encodes CDR1 PRHDT and CDR2 FYEKMQ (reference sequence). This CDR3 region has 14 residues. After removal of 6 bases from V and 4 bases from J, the junction contained 5 bases not matched to a gene. CDR3: CASRLGQGGYEQYF. For the CDR3, the DNA is TGTGCCAGCAGGTTGGGACAGGGGGGATACGAGCAGTACTTC.

This clone was picked up one time. The V gene is TRBV10-1, the J gene TRBJ2-7; TRBD2 is a possible D gene (5 bases). In germline, CDR1 is WNHNN, CDR2 SYGVQD (reference sequence). Trimming cost V 2 bases and J 2 bases, with 10 bases left between them. This CDR3 is built from 14 residues. Here the CDR3 reads CASSEGGSAYEQYF. The CDR3 region has the DNA TGCGCCAGCAGTGAGGGTGGGAGCGCCTACGAGCAGTACTTC.

V usage is TRBV19 and J usage is TRBJ1-5; D is perhaps TRBD1 (6 bases). V dropped 1 base and J dropped 6 bases, with 10 bases sitting between them. Looked up from germline, CDR1 is LNHDA and CDR2 is SQIVND (reference sequence). The CDR3 has 14 amino acids. CDR3 coding DNA: TGTGCCAGTAGTATAGTGGACAGCGGTCAGCCCCAGCATTTT. Protein product: CASSIVDSGQPQHF.

CDR3 residues: CASSSGLAAYEQYF. DNA for the CDR3: TGCGCCAGCAGCTCGGGACTGGCAGCCTACGAGCAGTACTTC. The genes are TRBV5-1 and TRBJ2-7, with a possible D match to TRBD2 (6 bases). Germline-derived CDR1 and CDR2 are SGHRS and YFSETQ. The germline V and J ends were trimmed by 3 bases and 2 bases, with 12 bases remaining between them. CDR3 length equals 14 residues. The variable domain in full, completed from reference TRBV5-1 and TRBJ2-7, reads KAGVTQTPRYLIKTRGQQVTLSCSPISGHRSVSWYQQTPGQGLQFLFEYFSETQRNKGNFPGRFSGRQFSNSRSEMNVSTLELGDSALYLCASSSGLAAYEQYFGPGTRLTVT.

The chain uses TRBV19 and TRBJ2-1; no definite D call. V dropped 6 bases and J dropped 4 bases, with 10 bases sitting between them. The CDR3 is made up of 13 amino acids. Germline CDR1 LNHDA, CDR2 SQIVND (reference sequence). In DNA form, the CDR3 reads TGTGCCAGTAGCCCCTCCAAGTACAATGAGCAGTTCTTC. This codes for CASSPSKYNEQFF.

This clone was seen a single time. The chain uses TRBV2 and TRBJ1-5, with D perhaps matching TRBD1 (6 bases). The CDR3 covers 15 residues. CDR1 is SNHLY, CDR2 FYNNEI, per germline. Trimming stripped 2 bases from V and 7 bases from J, with 15 bases between. CDR3 bases: TGTGCCAGCAGTGAAAAGGCGGAGGGGACACAGCCCCAGCATTTT. The encoded protein is CASSEKAEGTQPQHF.

The V and J genes are TRBV11-1 and TRBJ2-5; 7 bases map to TRBD1. Trimming at V came to 5 bases and at J to 0 bases, leaving 6 bases not matched to a gene. In germline, CDR1 is SGHAT, CDR2 FQDESV (reference sequence). This CDR3 has 15 residues. The CDR3 here is CASSDTGTDQETQYF. CDR3 DNA sequence: TGTGCCAGCAGCGATACCGGGACAGACCAAGAGACCCAGTACTTC.